This TCR beta chain was documented in a study of blood T cells in healthy people across ages. Peripheral blood samples of around 9.3 milliliters were drawn from each donor. Every sample yielded at least 6.5 million isolated PBMCs. The authors ran a second PCR of about 7 to 11 cycles using a sample-barcoded 5' primer and a J-beta primer mix. Every cDNA molecule bore a tag from a template-switch adaptor containing 12 random nucleotides. TCRdb passed the 5' RACE reads through MiXCR, listing each CDR3 protein once. The repertoire has around 1,000,000 distinct CDR3 sequences, 20% to 25% of them found once; the top ten carry about 0.72%. Germline trimming cut 3 bases from V and 2 bases from J; bases unmatched to any gene: 11. There are 17 residues in the CDR3. The sample also formed part of further work on T cells of mothers and their children.

This sequence joins TRBV12-3 or TRBV12-4 and TRBJ2-5, with TRBD1 matching 8 bases. Sequencing input: blood. The source of this sequence is a girl aged 2-10 years in good health. The CDR3 DNA reads TGTGCCAGCAGTTTTCTGCTTTCCAGGGGGCAACAAGAGACCCAGTACTTC. Protein sequence: CASSFLLSRGQQETQYF.